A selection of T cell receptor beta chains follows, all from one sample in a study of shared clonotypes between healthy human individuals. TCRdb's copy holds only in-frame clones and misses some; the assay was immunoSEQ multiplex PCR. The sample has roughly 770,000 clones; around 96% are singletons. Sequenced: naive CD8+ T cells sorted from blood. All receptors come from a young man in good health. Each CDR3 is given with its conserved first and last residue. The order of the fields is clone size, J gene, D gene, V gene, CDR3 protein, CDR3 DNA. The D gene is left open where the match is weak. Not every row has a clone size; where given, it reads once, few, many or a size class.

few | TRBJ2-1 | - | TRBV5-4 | CASSLVSAEQFF | TGTGCCAGCAGCTTGGTTAGCGCAGAGCAGTTCTTC
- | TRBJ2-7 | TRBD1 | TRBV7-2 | CASRRDRGLYEQYF | TGTGCCAGCAGGAGAGACAGGGGGCTGTACGAGCAGTACTTC
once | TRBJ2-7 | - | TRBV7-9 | CASSLALSEQYF | TGTGCCAGCAGCTTAGCACTTTCCGAGCAGTACTTC
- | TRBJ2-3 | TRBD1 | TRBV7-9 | CASREDRSLHTQYF | TGTGCCAGCAGAGAGGACAGGTCTTTACATACGCAGTATTTT
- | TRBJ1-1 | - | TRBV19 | CASSIEISGRTSEAFF | TGTGCCAGTAGTATTGAAATTTCGGGGCGAACATCTGAAGCTTTCTTT
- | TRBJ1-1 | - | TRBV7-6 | CASSPDSREAFF | TGTGCCAGCAGCCCCGACAGCCGCGAAGCTTTCTTT
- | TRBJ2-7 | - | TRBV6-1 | CASSEKWNGLISYEQYF | TGTGCCAGCAGTGAAAAGTGGAACGGACTGATTTCCTACGAGCAGTACTTC
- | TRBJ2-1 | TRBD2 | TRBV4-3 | CASSQDRTSGAYNEQFF | TGCGCCAGCAGCCAAGATCGGACTAGCGGAGCCTACAATGAGCAGTTCTTC
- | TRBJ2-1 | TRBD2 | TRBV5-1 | CASSPGTSAYNEQFF | TGCGCCAGCAGCCCTGGGACTAGCGCATACAATGAGCAGTTCTTC
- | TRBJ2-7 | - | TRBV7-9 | CASSLTRVKGYEQYF | TGTGCCAGCAGCTTAACCCGGGTAAAGGGTTACGAGCAGTACTTC
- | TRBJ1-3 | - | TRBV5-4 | CASTDSYSGNTIYF | TGTGCCAGCACCGACAGTTACTCTGGAAACACCATATATTTT
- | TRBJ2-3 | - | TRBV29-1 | CSVARENTDTQYF | TGCAGCGTTGCGCGGGAAAACACAGATACGCAGTATTTT
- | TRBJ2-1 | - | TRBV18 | CASSPPAGNEQFF | TGTGCCAGCTCACCGCCCGCCGGGAATGAGCAGTTCTTC
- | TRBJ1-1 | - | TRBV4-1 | CASSKAVRQNTEAFF | TGCGCCAGCAGCAAGGCGGTCAGGCAGAACACTGAAGCTTTCTTT
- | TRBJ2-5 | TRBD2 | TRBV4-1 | CASSHLLAGGPIETQYF | TGCGCCAGCAGCCACCTACTAGCGGGAGGACCCATAGAGACCCAGTACTTC
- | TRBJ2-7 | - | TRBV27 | CASSFQSSSYEQYF | TGTGCCAGCAGTTTCCAGAGCAGCTCCTACGAGCAGTACTTC
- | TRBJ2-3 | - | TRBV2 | CASHGLAGTDTQYF | TGTGCCTCACACGGCCTGGCGGGAACAGATACGCAGTATTTT
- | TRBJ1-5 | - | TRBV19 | CASRIRHGTWEYNQPQHF | TGTGCCAGTAGGATCCGCCATGGGACCTGGGAGTACAATCAGCCCCAGCATTTT
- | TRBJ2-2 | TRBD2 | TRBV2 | CASSEGLAGVAGELFF | TGTGCCAGCAGTGAAGGCCTAGCGGGAGTCGCCGGGGAGCTGTTTTTT
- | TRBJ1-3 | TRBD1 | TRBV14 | CASSQGLHRGTFGNTIYF | TGTGCCAGCAGCCAAGGGCTTCACAGGGGAACATTCGGAAACACCATATATTTT
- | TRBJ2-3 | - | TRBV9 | CASSVEGTGGLNTDTQYF | TGTGCCAGCAGCGTAGAGGGGACGGGTGGACTGAACACAGATACGCAGTATTTT
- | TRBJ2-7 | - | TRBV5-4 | CASSVPSAGSNEQYF | TGTGCCAGCAGCGTACCCTCTGCAGGGTCCAACGAGCAGTACTTC
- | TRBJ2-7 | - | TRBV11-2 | CASEAGWNYEQYF | TGTGCCAGCGAAGCGGGTTGGAACTACGAGCAGTACTTC
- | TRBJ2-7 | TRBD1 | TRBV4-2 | CASSQGGTGDIAYEQYF | TGTGCCAGCAGCCAGGGCGGTACAGGGGATATAGCCTACGAGCAGTACTTC
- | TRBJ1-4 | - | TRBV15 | CATSSGPGRGDEKLFF | TGTGCCACCAGCAGCGGGCCAGGGCGGGGGGATGAAAAACTGTTTTTT
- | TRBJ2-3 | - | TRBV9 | CASSVVGHHTDTQYF | TGTGCCAGCAGCGTAGTGGGACACCACACAGATACGCAGTATTTT
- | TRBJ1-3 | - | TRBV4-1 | CASSQEAGVYTIYF | TGCGCCAGCAGCCAAGAAGCAGGGGTCTACACCATATATTTT
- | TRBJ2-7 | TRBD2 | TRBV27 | CACRTSGALYEQYF | TGTGCCTGTCGGACTAGCGGGGCCCTCTACGAGCAGTACTTC
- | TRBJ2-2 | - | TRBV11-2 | CASPLGTANTGELFF | TGTGCCAGCCCCTTGGGCACTGCGAACACTGGGGAGCTGTTTTTT
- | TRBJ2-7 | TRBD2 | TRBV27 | CASSAGTSGRSQYF | TGTGCCAGCAGCGCCGGGACTAGCGGGAGATCCCAGTACTTC
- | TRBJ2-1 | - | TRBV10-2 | CASRDPSYNEQFF | TGCGCCAGCAGGGACCCTTCCTACAATGAGCAGTTCTTC
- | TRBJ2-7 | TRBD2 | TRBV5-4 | CASSLDAGLGSSYEQYF | TGTGCCAGCAGCTTGGATGCTGGACTAGGAAGCTCCTACGAGCAGTACTTC
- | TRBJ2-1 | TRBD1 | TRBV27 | CASSLGQGASGFGQFF | TGTGCCAGCAGTTTAGGGCAGGGGGCCAGTGGGTTCGGGCAGTTCTTC
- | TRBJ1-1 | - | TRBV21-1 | CASSPGPRLRTEAFF | TGTGCCAGCAGCCCCGGGCCCAGGCTTCGCACTGAAGCTTTCTTT
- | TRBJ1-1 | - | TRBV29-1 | CSVAGRGDGNTEAFF | TGCAGCGTTGCCGGCCGAGGGGACGGGAACACTGAAGCTTTCTTT
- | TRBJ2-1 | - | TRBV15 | CATSRDGRRNEQFF | TGTGCCACCAGCAGAGATGGGCGGCGCAATGAGCAGTTCTTC
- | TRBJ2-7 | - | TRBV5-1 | CASISTGLPGEQYF | TGCGCCAGCATCTCGACGGGACTCCCTGGGGAGCAGTACTTC